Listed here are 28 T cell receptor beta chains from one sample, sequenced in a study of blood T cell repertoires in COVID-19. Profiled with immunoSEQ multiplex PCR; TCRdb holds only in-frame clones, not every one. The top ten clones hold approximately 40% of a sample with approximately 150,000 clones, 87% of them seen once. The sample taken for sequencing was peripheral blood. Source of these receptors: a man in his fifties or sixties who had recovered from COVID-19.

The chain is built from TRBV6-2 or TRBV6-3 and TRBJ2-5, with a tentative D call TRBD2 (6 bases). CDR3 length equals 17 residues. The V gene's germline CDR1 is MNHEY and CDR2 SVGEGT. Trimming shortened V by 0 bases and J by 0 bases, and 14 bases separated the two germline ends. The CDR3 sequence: CASSYSHGRGNQETQYF. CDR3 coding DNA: TGTGCCAGCAGTTACTCCCATGGCCGGGGGAACCAAGAGACCCAGTACTTC.

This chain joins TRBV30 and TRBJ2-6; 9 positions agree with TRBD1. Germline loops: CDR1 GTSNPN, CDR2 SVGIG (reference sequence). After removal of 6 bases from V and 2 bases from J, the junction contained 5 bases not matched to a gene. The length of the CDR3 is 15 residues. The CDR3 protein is CACRDRDPGANVLTF. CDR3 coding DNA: TGTGCCTGCCGGGACAGGGATCCTGGGGCCAACGTCCTGACTTTC.

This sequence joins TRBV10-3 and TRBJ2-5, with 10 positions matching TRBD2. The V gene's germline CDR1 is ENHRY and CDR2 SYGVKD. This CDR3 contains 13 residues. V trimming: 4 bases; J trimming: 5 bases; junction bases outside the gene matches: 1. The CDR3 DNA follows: TGTGCCATCAGTGGGGGACTAGCGGAGACCCAGTACTTC. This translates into CAISGGLAETQYF.

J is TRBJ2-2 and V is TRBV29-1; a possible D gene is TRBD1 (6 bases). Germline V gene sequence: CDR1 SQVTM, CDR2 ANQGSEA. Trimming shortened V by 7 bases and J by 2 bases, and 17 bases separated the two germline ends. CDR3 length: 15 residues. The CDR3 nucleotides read TGCAGCGCCGCGATAGCAGGGGCCAACACCGGGGAGCTGTTTTTT. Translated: CSAAIAGANTGELFF.

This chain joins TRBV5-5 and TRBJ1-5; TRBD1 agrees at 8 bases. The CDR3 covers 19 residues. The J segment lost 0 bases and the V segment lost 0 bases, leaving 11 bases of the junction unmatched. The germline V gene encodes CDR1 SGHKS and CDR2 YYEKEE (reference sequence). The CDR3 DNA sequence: TGTGCCAGCAGCTTGGCCAGCTCCCGGGACAGGCATAGCAATCAGCCCCAGCATTTT. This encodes CASSLASSRDRHSNQPQHF.

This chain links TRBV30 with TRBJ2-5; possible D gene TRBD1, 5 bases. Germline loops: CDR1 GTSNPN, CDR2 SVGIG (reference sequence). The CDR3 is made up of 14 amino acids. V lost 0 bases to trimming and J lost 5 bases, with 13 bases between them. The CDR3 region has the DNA TGTGCCTGGAGTGTAGGTCAGGGCCAGGAGACCCAGTACTTC. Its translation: CAWSVGQGQETQYF.

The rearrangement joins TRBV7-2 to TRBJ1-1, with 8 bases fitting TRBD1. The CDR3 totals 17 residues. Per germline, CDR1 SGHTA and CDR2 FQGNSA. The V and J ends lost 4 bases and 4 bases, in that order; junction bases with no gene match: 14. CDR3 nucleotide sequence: TGTGCCAGCAGCTCCCCCTTGACAGGGGCGGTCTCCACTGAAGCTTTCTTT. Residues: CASSSPLTGAVSTEAFF.

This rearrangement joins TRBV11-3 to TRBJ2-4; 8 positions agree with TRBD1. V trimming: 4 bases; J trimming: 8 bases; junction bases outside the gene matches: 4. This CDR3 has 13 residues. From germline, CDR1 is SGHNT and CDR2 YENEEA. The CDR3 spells CASSSGQGDIQYF. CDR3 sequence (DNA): TGTGCCAGCAGCTCCGGACAGGGCGACATTCAGTACTTC. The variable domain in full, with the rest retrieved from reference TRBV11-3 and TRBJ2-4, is EAGVVQSPRYKIIEKKQPVAFWCNPISGHNTLYWYLQNLGQGPELLIRYENEEAVDDSQLPKDRFSAERLKGVDSTLKIQPAELGDSAVYLCASSSGQGDIQYFGAGTRLSVL.

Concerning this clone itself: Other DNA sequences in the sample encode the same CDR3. The CDR3 DNA sequence: TGTGCCAGCAGCTTATGGACAGGGGGCTATGGCTACACCTTC. Its protein product is CASSLWTGGYGYTF. The rearrangement uses TRBV7-2 and TRBJ1-2; 10 bases align to TRBD1. CDR1 is SGHTA, CDR2 FQGNSA, per germline. Germline trimming cut 2 bases from V and 4 bases from J; bases unmatched to any gene: 1. The CDR3 has 14 residues.

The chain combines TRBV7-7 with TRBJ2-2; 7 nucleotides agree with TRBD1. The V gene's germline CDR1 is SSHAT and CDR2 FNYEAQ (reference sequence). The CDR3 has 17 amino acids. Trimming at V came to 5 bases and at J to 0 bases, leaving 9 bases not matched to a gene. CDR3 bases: TGTGCCAGCAGCGCAACTACAGGGACAGCGAACACCGGGGAGCTGTTTTTT. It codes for CASSATTGTANTGELFF. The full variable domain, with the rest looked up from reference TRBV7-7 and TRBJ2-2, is GAGVSQSPRYKVTKRGQDVTLRCDPISSHATLYWYQQALGQGPEFLTYFNYEAQPDKSGLPSDRFSAERPEGSISTLTIQRTEQRDSAMYRCASSATTGTANTGELFFGEGSRLTVL.

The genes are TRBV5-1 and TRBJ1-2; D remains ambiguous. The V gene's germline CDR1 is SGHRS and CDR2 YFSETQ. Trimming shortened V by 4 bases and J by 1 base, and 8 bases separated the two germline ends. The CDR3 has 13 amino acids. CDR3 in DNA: TGCGCCAGCAGCCCAGTAAATAACTATGGCTACACCTTC. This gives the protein CASSPVNNYGYTF. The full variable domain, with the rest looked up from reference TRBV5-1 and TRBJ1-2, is KAGVTQTPRYLIKTRGQQVTLSCSPISGHRSVSWYQQTPGQGLQFLFEYFSETQRNKGNFPGRFSGRQFSNSRSEMNVSTLELGDSALYLCASSPVNNYGYTFGSGTRLTVV.

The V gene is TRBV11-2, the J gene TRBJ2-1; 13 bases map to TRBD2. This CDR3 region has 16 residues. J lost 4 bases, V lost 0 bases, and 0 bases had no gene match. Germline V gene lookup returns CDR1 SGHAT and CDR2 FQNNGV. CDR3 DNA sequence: TGTGCCAGCAGCTTAGAACTAGCGGGGGGGTACAATGAGCAGTTCTTC. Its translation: CASSLELAGGYNEQFF.

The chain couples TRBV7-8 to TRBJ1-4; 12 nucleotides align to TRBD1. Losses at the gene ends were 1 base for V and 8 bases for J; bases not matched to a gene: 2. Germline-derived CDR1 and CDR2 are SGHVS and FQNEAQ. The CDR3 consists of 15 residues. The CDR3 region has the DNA TGTGCCAGCAGCTTAGATGGGACAGGGGGCGAAAAACTGTTTTTT. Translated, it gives CASSLDGTGGEKLFF.

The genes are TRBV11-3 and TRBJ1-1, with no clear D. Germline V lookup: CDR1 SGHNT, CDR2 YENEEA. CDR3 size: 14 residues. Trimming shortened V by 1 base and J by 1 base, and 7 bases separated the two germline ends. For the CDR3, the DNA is TGTGCCAGCAGCTTAGGGCGGGCGAACACTGAAGCTTTCTTT. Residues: CASSLGRANTEAFF.

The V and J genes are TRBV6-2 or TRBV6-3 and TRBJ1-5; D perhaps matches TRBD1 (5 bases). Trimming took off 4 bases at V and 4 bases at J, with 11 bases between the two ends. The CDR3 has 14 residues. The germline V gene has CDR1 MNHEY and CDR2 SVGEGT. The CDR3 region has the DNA TGTGCCAGCAGTTTGCAGGGCCCGAATCAGCCCCAGCATTTT. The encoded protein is CASSLQGPNQPQHF.

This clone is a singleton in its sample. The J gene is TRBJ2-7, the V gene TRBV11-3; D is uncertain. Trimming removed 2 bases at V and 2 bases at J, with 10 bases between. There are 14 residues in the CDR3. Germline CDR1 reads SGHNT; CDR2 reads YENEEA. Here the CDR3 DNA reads TGTGCCAGCAGCTTATCTTCAGGCACCTACGAGCAGTACTTC. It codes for CASSLSSGTYEQYF.

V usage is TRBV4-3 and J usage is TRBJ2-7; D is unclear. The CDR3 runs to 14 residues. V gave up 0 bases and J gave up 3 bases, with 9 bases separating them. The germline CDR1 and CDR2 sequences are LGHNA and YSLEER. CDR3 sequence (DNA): TGCGCCAGCAGCCAAGATTGGCAGGACTACGAGCAGTACTTC. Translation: CASSQDWQDYEQYF.

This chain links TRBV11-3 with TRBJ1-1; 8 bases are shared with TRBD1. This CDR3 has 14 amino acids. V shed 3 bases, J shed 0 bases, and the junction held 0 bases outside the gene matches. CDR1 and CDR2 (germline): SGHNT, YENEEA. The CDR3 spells CASSLTGVNTEAFF. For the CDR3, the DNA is TGTGCCAGCAGCTTGACAGGGGTGAACACTGAAGCTTTCTTT.

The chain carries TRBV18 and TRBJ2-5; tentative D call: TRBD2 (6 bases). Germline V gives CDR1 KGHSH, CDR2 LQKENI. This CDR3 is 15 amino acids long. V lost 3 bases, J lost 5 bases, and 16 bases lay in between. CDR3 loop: CASSPPGGAGETQYF. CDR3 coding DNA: TGTGCCAGCTCACCTCCTGGAGGGGCGGGGGAGACCCAGTACTTC. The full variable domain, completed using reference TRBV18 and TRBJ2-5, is NAGVMQNPRHLVRRRGQEARLRCSPMKGHSHVYWYRQLPEEGLKFMVYLQKENIIDESGMPKERFSAEFPKEGPSILRIQQVVRGDSAAYFCASSPPGGAGETQYFGPGTRLLVL.

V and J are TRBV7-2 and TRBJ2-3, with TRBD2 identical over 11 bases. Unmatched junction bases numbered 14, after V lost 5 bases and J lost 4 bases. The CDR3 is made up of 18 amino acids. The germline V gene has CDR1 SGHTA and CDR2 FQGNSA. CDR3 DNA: TGTGCCAGCAGCCCCTCACCCGGGACTAGCGGAAGTTCAGATACGCAGTATTTT. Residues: CASSPSPGTSGSSDTQYF.

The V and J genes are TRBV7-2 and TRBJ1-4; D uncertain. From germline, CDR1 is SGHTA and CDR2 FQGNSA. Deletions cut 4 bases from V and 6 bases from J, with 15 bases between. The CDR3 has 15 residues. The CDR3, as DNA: TGTGCCAGCAGCTCCCAGGTTGGCAACGATGAAAAACTGTTTTTT. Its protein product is CASSSQVGNDEKLFF.

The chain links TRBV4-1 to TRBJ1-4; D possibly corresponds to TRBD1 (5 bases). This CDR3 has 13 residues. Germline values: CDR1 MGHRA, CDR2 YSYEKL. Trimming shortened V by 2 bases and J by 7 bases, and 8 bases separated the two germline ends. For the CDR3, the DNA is TGCGCCAGCAGCCAACTCGACAGTGAAAAACTGTTTTTT. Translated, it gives CASSQLDSEKLFF.

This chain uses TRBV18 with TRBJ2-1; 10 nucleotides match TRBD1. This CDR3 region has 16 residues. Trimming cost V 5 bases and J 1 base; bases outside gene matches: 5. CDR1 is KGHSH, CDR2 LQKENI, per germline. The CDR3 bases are TGTGCCAGCTCAACTCCGGGACAGGGGTCCTACAATGAGCAGTTCTTC. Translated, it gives CASSTPGQGSYNEQFF.

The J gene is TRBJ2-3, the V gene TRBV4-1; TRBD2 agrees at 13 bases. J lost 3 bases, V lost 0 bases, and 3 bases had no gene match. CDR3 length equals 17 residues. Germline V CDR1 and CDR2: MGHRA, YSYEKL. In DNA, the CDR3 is TGCGCCAGCAGCCAAGAGGGACTAGCGGGGAGGACAGATACGCAGTATTTT. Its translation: CASSQEGLAGRTDTQYF.

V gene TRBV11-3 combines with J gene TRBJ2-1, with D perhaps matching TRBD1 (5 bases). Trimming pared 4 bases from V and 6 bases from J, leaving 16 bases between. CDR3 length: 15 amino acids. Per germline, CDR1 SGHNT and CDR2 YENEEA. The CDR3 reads CASSSPRLRVNEQFF. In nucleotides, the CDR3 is TGTGCCAGCAGCTCCCCAAGACTCAGGGTCAATGAGCAGTTCTTC.

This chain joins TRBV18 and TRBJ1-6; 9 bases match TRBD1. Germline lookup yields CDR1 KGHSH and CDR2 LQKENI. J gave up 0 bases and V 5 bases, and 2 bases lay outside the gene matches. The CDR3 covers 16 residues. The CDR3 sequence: CASSAQGASYNSPLHF. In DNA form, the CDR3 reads TGTGCCAGCTCAGCACAGGGGGCCTCCTATAATTCACCCCTCCACTTT.

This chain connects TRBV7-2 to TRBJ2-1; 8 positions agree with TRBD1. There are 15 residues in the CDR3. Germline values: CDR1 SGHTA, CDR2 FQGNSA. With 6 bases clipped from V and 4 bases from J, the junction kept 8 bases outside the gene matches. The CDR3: CASRPSGGRYNEQFF. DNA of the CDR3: TGTGCCAGCAGACCATCAGGGGGCCGTTACAATGAGCAGTTCTTC.

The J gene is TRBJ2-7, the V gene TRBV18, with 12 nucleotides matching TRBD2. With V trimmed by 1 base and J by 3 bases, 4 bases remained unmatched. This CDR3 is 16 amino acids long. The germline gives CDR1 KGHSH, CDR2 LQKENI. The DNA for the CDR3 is TGTGCCAGCTCACCACAACTAGCGGGGGGACACTACGAGCAGTACTTC. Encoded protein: CASSPQLAGGHYEQYF.